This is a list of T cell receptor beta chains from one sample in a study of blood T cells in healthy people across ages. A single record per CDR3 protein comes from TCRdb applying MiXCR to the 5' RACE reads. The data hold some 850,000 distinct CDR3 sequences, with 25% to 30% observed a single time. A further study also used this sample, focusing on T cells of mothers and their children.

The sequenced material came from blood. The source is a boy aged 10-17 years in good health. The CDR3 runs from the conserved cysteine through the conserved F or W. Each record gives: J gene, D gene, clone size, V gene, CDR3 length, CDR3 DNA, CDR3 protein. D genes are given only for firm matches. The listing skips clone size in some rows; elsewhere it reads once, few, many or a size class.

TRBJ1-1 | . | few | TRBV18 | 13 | TGTGCCAGCTGCGGTGGGTTGAACACTGAAGCTTTCTTT | CASCGGLNTEAFF
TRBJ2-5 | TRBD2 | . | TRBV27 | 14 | TGTGCCAGCCAGGCTAGCGGGGGGGAAGAGACCCAGTACTTC | CASQASGGEETQYF
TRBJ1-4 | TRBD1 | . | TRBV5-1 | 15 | TGTGCCAGCAGCACCTACAGGGGGCAATATGAAAAACTGTTTTTT | CASSTYRGQYEKLFF
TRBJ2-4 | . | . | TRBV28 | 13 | TGTGTCTCGGAGGGGGTAGCCAAAAACATTCAGTACTTC | CVSEGVAKNIQYF
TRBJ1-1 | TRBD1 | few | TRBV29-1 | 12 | TGCAGCGTTGGAGCAGGGGGCACTGAAGCTTTCTTT | CSVGAGGTEAFF
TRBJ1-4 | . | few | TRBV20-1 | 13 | TGCAGTGCTCGGGGATCAACTAATGAAAAACTGTTTTTT | CSARGSTNEKLFF
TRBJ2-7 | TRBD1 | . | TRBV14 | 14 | TGTGCCAGCAGTCGGGACAGCGACTCCTACGAGCAATACTTC | CASSRDSDSYEQYF
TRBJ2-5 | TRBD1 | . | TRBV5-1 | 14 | TGCGCCAGCAGCCGAGGACAGGTCCAAGAGACCCAGTACTTC | CASSRGQVQETQYF
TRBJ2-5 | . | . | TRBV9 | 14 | TGTGCCAGCAGCGTAGAAGGGGGCCAAGAGACCCAGTACTTC | CASSVEGGQETQYF
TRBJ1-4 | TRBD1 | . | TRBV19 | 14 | TGTGCCAGTGCCGTAGGGGGCGCGAATGAAAAACTGTTTTTT | CASAVGGANEKLFF